A single sample gave rise to the 18 T cell receptor beta chains below, sequenced in a study of CD8 T cells in ankylosing spondylitis. TCRdb fed the 5' RACE reads into MiXCR, producing one record per CDR3 protein. The sample holds a few hundred thousand distinct CDR3 sequences; roughly 20% are singletons and the top ten take around 8%. Material: blood, either unsorted or a sorted T cell fraction (not recorded which). The source is a male donor with ankylosing spondylitis or in good health (not recorded which).

The rearrangement joins TRBV5-1 to TRBJ2-5; 9 nucleotides match TRBD1. Trimming took 3 bases from V and 5 from J; bases not matched to a gene: 2. The CDR3 is 13 residues long. The germline gives CDR1 SGHRS, CDR2 YFSETQ. The DNA for the CDR3 is TGCGCCAGCAGCTACGGACAGGGGGAGACCCAGTACTTC. It codes for CASSYGQGETQYF.

This clonotype showed up just a few times. V and J are TRBV7-8 and TRBJ2-1, with no clear D. The V gene's germline CDR1 is SGHVS and CDR2 FQNEAQ. Trimming left V 5 bases short and J 4 bases short, with 18 bases between. The CDR3 consists of 16 residues. The CDR3: CASSTIKPGRYNEQFF. The DNA of the CDR3 is TGTGCCAGCAGCACGATCAAGCCAGGACGGTACAATGAGCAGTTCTTC.

The genes are TRBV5-6 and TRBJ2-1; perhaps TRBD1 as D (5 bases). The CDR3 sequence is 16 residues long. V was pared by 2 bases and J by 1 base, with 13 bases between. CDR1 is SGHDT and CDR2 is YYEEEE in the germline V gene. The CDR3 bases are TGTGCCAGCAGCTTTGGGTCAGGGTCGTCCTACAATGAGCAGTTCTTC. This translates into CASSFGSGSSYNEQFF.

This clonotype was detected only a few times. V gene TRBV27 combines with J gene TRBJ2-1; possible D gene TRBD1, 6 bases. CDR3 length equals 19 residues. CDR1 is MNHEY, CDR2 SMNVEV, per germline (reference sequence). Deletions cut 5 bases from V and 0 bases from J, with 23 bases between. CDR3 region: CASSPPVVGAQHSYNEQFF. CDR3 coding DNA: TGTGCCAGCAGTCCGCCCGTAGTGGGGGCTCAACACTCCTACAATGAGCAGTTCTTC.

This clonotype has more than one count but fewer than ten. The chain is built from TRBV6-5 and TRBJ2-3; 9 bases align to TRBD2. Germline V lookup: CDR1 MNHEY, CDR2 SVGAGI. V was clipped by 8 bases and J by 5 bases; unmatched bases: 8. This CDR3 is built from 14 residues. CDR3 sequence reads: CASCLAGAGDTQYF. The CDR3 coding sequence is TGTGCCAGCTGTTTAGCGGGGGCGGGAGATACGCAGTATTTT.

Many counts were recorded for this clonotype. The CDR3 nucleotides are TGTGCCAGCAGTTCGGACAGGGGCTCCTACAATGAGCAGTTCTTC. This encodes CASSSDRGSYNEQFF. The chain combines TRBV7-2 with TRBJ2-1; TRBD1 aligns across 9 bases. This CDR3 contains 15 residues. The trim removed 6 bases at V and 0 bases at J, leaving 3 bases unmatched. CDR1 and CDR2 (germline): SGHTA, FQGNSA.

The rearrangement uses TRBV7-9 and TRBJ2-3; D is uncertain. V gave up 1 base and J gave up 6 bases, with 14 bases separating them. Germline V gene sequence: CDR1 SEHNR, CDR2 FQNEAQ (reference sequence). The CDR3 consists of 15 residues. Here the CDR3 DNA reads TGTGCCAGCAGCTTAGGAAGGACCCTTTGGGATACGCAGTATTTT. This translates into CASSLGRTLWDTQYF.

The chain uses TRBV10-3 and TRBJ2-3; 10 bases match TRBD1. The V and J ends lost 3 bases and 2 bases, in that order; junction bases with no gene match: 8. In germline, CDR1 is ENHRY, CDR2 SYGVKD. The CDR3 is 17 residues long. CDR3 sequence (DNA): TGTGCCATCAGTGATATTCCGGGACAGGGGACCACAGATACGCAGTATTTT. It specifies CAISDIPGQGTTDTQYF.

Details on this clonotype: An end of the junction does not agree with germline; a read error may underlie this. J is TRBJ2-2 and V is TRBV6-2 or TRBV6-3; 11 nucleotides line up with TRBD2. Germline-derived CDR1 and CDR2 are MNHEY and SVGEGT. This CDR3 is built from 15 residues. In DNA form, the CDR3 reads TGTGTCAGCAGAGCCCTAGCGGGGGGCACCGGGGAGCTGTTTTTT. Residues: CVSRALAGGTGELFF.

V is TRBV7-9 and J is TRBJ2-3; 10 positions agree with TRBD2. This CDR3 is 17 amino acids long. J lost 2 bases, V lost 5 bases, and 10 bases had no gene match. Germline lookup yields CDR1 SEHNR and CDR2 FQNEAQ (reference sequence). CDR3 amino acids: CASSQLRTSGNTDTQYF. DNA of the CDR3: TGTGCCAGCAGCCAGTTGAGGACTAGCGGCAACACAGATACGCAGTATTTT.

The chain joins TRBV18 to TRBJ2-3; no reliable D call. Germline CDR1 is KGHSH and CDR2 is LQKENI. This CDR3 is built from 13 residues. V shed 3 bases and J shed 4 bases, with 8 bases lying between them. CDR3 in DNA: TGTGCCAGCTCACCTCTCTCGGCAGATACGCAGTATTTT. Translation: CASSPLSADTQYF.

This clonotype was counted ten times or more. V usage is TRBV4-2 and J usage is TRBJ1-1; D may be TRBD1 (5 bases). CDR1 is LGHNA, CDR2 YNFKEQ, per germline. V lost 5 bases, J lost 0 bases, and 13 bases lay in between. The CDR3 consists of 15 residues. CDR3 DNA sequence: TGTGCCAGCAGCGGGGCAGGATTAATGAACACTGAAGCTTTCTTT. Translated, it gives CASSGAGLMNTEAFF.

This clonotype was seen many times. V gene TRBV4-1 combines with J gene TRBJ1-5, with D tentatively TRBD1 (6 bases). The germline V gene has CDR1 MGHRA and CDR2 YSYEKL. The CDR3 contains 18 residues. V was trimmed by 0 bases and J by 0 bases, leaving 15 bases between them. The CDR3 DNA reads as TGCGCCAGCAGCCAAGAGGCACCACAGGGAAATAGCAATCAGCCCCAGCATTTT. Translation gives CASSQEAPQGNSNQPQHF.

This clonotype was recorded a few times. The chain is built from TRBV28 and TRBJ2-2; D possibly corresponds to TRBD2 (6 bases). CDR1 and CDR2 (germline): MDHEN, SYDVKM. The CDR3 totals 15 residues. Trimming cost V 11 bases and J 2 bases, with 18 bases left between them. Written as DNA, the CDR3 is TGTGCCCCCACCCGGCTAGCGAATAACACCGGGGAGCTGTTTTTT. Amino acid sequence: CAPTRLANNTGELFF.

The CDR3 sequence is CASQDGTYNEQFF. Written as DNA, the CDR3 is TGTGCCAGCCAGGACGGAACCTACAATGAGCAGTTCTTC. This chain joins TRBV7-9 and TRBJ2-1; D unclear. The CDR3 runs 13 residues. CDR1 and CDR2 from the germline V gene are SEHNR and FQNEAQ (reference sequence). Trimming shortened V by 8 bases and J by 2 bases, and 10 bases separated the two germline ends.

The chain carries TRBV7-9 and TRBJ1-4, with 8 bases matching TRBD1. Germline trimming cut 5 bases from V and 6 bases from J; bases unmatched to any gene: 14. Per germline, CDR1 SEHNR and CDR2 FQNEAQ (reference sequence). This CDR3 is 17 amino acids long. DNA of the CDR3: TGTGCCAGCAGCCCCGTATCAGGGGGCCTTTGGGATGAAAAACTGTTTTTT. Residues: CASSPVSGGLWDEKLFF.

This rearrangement joins TRBV28 to TRBJ2-3; tentatively, D is TRBD2 (6 bases). CDR3 length equals 13 residues. Deletions cut 5 bases from V and 4 bases from J, with 10 bases between. Germline CDR1 is MDHEN and CDR2 is SYDVKM. The CDR3 region has the DNA TGTGCCAGCAGTGGGGGGACTGCAGATACGCAGTATTTT. Protein sequence: CASSGGTADTQYF.

This chain joins TRBV7-9 and TRBJ2-1; D possibly corresponds to TRBD2 (6 bases). The germline V and J ends were trimmed by 8 bases and 2 bases, with 10 bases remaining between them. Germline CDR1 is SEHNR and CDR2 is FQNEAQ (reference sequence). The CDR3 sequence is 13 residues long. The CDR3 here is CASVWEAYNEQFF. The CDR3, as DNA: TGTGCCAGCGTATGGGAGGCCTACAATGAGCAGTTCTTC.